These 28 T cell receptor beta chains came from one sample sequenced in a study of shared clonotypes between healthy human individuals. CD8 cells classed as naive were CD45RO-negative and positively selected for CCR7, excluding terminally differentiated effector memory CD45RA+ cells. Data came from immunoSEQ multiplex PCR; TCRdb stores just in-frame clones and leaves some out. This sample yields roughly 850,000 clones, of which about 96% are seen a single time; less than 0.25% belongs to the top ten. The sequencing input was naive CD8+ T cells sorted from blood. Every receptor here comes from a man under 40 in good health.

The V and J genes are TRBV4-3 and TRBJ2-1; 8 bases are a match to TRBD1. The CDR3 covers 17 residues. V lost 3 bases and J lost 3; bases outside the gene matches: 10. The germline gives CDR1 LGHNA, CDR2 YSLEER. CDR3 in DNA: TGCGCCAGCAGCCACTCGGGACCAGGGGGCTTCTACAATGAGCAGTTCTTC. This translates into CASSHSGPGGFYNEQFF.

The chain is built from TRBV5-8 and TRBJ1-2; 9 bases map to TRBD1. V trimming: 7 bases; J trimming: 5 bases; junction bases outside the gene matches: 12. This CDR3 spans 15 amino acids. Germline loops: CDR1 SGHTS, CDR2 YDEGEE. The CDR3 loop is CASVLPGQGSYGYTF. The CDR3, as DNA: TGTGCCAGCGTCCTACCGGGACAGGGCTCGTATGGCTACACCTTC.

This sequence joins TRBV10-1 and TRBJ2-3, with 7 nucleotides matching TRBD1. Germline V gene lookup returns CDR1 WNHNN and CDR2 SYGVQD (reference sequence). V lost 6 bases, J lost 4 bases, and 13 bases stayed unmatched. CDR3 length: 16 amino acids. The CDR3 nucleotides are TGCGCCAGCAGCGATCTGACAGGGCCCATCGCAGATACGCAGTATTTT. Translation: CASSDLTGPIADTQYF.

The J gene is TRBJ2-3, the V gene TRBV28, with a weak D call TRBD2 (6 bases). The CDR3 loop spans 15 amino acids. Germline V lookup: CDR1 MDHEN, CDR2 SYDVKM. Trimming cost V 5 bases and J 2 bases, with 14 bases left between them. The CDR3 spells CASSAPGLNTDTQYF. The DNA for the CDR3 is TGTGCCAGCAGTGCTCCGGGACTGAACACAGATACGCAGTATTTT.

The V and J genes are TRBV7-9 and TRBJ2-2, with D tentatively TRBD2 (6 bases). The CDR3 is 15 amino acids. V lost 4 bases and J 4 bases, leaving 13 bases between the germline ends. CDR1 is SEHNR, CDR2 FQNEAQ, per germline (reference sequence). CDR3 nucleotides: TGTGCCAGCAGCTCACTAGCAAGGGGCACCGGGGAGCTGTTTTTT. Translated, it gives CASSSLARGTGELFF. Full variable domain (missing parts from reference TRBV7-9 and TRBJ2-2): DTGVSQNPRHKITKRGQNVTFRCDPISEHNRLYWYRQTLGQGPEFLTYFQNEAQLEKSRLLSDRFSAERPKGSFSTLEIQRTEQGDSAMYLCASSSLARGTGELFFGEGSRLTVL.

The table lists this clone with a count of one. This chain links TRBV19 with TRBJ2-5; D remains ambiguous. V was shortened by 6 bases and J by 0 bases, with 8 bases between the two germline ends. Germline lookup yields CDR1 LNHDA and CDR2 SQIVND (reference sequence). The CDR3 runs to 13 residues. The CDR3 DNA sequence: TGTGCCAGTAGATTCTTGTACCAAGAGACCCAGTACTTC. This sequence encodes CASRFLYQETQYF.

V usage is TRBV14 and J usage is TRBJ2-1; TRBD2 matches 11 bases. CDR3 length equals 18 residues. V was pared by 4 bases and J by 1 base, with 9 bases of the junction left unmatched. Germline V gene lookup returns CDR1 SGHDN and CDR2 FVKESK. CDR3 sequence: CASSPSPGLAVSYNEQFF. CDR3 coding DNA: TGTGCCAGCAGCCCTTCTCCGGGACTAGCGGTATCCTACAATGAGCAGTTCTTC.

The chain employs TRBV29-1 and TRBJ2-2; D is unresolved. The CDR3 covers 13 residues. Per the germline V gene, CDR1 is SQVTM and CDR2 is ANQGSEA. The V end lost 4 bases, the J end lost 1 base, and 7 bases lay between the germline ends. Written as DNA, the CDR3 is TGCAGCGTTGTGGTGTGGAACACCGGGGAGCTGTTTTTT. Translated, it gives CSVVVWNTGELFF.

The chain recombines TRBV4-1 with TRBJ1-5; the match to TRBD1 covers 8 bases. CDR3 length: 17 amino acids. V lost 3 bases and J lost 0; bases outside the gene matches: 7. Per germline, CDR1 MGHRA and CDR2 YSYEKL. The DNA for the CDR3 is TGCGCCAGCAGCCACCAGGGGGCGCAGGTTAGCAATCAGCCCCAGCATTTT. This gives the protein CASSHQGAQVSNQPQHF.

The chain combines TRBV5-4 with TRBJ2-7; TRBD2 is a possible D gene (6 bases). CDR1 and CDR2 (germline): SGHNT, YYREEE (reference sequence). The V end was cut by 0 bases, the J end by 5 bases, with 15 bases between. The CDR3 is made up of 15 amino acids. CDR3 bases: TGTGCCAGCAGCTTGGGGACTACCGACGACGACGAGCAGTACTTC. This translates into CASSLGTTDDDEQYF.

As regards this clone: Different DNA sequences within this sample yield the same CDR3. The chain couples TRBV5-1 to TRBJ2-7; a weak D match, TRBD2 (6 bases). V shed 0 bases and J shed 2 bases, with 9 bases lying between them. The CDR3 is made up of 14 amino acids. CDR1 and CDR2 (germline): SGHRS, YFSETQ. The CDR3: CASSLGGLAYEQYF. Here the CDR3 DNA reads TGCGCCAGCAGCTTGGGGGGACTTGCCTACGAGCAGTACTTC.

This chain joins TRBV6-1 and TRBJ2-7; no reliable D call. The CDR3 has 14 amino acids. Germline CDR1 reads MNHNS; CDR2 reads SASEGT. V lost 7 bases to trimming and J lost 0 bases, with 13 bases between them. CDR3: CASIAQVPSYEQYF. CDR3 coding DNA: TGTGCCAGCATCGCGCAGGTACCCTCCTACGAGCAGTACTTC.

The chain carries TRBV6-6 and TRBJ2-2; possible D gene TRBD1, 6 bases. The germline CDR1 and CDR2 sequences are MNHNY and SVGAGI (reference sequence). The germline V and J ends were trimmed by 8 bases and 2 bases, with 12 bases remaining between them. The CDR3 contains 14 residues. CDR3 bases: TGTGCCAGCCAGACAGGACCAAACACCGGGGAGCTGTTTTTT. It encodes CASQTGPNTGELFF.

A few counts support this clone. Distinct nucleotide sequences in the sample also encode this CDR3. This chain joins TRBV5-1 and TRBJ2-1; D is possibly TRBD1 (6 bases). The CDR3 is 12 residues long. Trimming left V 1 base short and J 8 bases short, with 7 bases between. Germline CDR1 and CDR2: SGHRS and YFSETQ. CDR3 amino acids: CASSLRGYEQFF. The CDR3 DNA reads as TGCGCCAGCAGCTTGAGGGGGTATGAGCAGTTCTTC.

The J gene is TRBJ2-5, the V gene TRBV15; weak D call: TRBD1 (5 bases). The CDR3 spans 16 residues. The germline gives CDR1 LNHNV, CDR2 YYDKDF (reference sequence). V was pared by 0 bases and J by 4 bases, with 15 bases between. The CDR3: CATSREAQGSGETQYF. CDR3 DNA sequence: TGTGCCACCAGCAGAGAAGCTCAGGGATCGGGAGAGACCCAGTACTTC.

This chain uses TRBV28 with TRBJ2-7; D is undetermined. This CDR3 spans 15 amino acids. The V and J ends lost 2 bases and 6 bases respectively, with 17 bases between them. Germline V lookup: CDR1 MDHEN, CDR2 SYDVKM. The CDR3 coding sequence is TGTGCCAGCAGTTTACCGACCTGGCCGGGCGGCGAGCAGTACTTC. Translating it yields CASSLPTWPGGEQYF. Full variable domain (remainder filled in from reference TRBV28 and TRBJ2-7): DVKVTQSSRYLVKRTGEKVFLECVQDMDHENMFWYRQDPGLGLRLIYFSYDVKMKEKGDIPEGYSVSREKKERFSLILESASTNQTSMYLCASSLPTWPGGEQYFGPGTRLTVT.

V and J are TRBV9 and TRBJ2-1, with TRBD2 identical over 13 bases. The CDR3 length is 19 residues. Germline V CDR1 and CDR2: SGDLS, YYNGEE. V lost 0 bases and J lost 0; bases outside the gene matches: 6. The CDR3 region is CASSVELAGGSSSYNEQFF. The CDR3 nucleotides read TGTGCCAGCAGCGTAGAACTAGCGGGAGGGAGCAGCTCCTACAATGAGCAGTTCTTC. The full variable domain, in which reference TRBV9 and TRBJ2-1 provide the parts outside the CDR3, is DSGVTQTPKHLITATGQRVTLRCSPRSGDLSVYWYQQSLDQGLQFLIQYYNGEERAKGNILERFSAQQFPDLHSELNLSSLELGDSALYFCASSVELAGGSSSYNEQFFGPGTRLTVL.

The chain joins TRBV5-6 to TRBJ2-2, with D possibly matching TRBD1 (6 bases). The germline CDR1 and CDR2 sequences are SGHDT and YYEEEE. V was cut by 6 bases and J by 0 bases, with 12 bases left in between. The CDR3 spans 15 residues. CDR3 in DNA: TGTGCCAGCACCCACGGGACAACGAACACCGGGGAGCTGTTTTTT. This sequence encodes CASTHGTTNTGELFF.

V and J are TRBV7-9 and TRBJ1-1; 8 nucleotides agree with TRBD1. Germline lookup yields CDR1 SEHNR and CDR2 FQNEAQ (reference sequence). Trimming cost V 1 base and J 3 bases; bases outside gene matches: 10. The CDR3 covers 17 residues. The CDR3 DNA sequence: TGTGCCAGCAGCTTAGAAAGCAGACAGGGGTGGTACACTGAAGCTTTCTTT. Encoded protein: CASSLESRQGWYTEAFF. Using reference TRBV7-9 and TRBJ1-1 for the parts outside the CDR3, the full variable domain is DTGVSQNPRHKITKRGQNVTFRCDPISEHNRLYWYRQTLGQGPEFLTYFQNEAQLEKSRLLSDRFSAERPKGSFSTLEIQRTEQGDSAMYLCASSLESRQGWYTEAFFGQGTRLTVV.

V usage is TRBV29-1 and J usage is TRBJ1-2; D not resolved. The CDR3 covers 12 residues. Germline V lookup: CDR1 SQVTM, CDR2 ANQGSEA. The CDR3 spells CSALGEKGGYTF. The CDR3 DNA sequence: TGCAGTGCTCTTGGGGAGAAGGGTGGCTACACCTTC.

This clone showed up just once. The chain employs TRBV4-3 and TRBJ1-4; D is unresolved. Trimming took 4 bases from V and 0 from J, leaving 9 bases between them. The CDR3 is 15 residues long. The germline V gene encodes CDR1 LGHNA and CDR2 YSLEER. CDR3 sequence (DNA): TGCGCCAGCAGCCGGCTGCGTGCAACTAATGAAAAACTGTTTTTT. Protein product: CASSRLRATNEKLFF.

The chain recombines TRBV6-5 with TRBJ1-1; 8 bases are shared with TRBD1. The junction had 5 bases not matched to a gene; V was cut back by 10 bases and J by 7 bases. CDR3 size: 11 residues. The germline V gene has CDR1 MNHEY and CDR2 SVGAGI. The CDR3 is CATIQGGEAFF. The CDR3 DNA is TGTGCCACTATACAGGGGGGTGAAGCTTTCTTT.

The CDR3, as DNA: TGTGCCAGCGGGGCTGAGGCTAGCGGATACGAGCAGTACTTC. The encoded protein is CASGAEASGYEQYF. The chain has TRBV5-4 and TRBJ2-7; TRBD2 matches 7 bases. J gave up 4 bases and V 7 bases, and 11 bases lay outside the gene matches. The germline gives CDR1 SGHNT, CDR2 YYREEE (reference sequence). The CDR3 spans 14 residues.

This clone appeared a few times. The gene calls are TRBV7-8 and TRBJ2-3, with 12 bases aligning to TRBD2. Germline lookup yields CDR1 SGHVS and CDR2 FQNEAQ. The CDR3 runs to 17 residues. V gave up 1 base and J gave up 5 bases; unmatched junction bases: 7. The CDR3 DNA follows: TGTGCCAGCAGCTTAGGCCCGGGACTAGCGGGCCGAGATACGCAGTATTTT. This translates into CASSLGPGLAGRDTQYF.

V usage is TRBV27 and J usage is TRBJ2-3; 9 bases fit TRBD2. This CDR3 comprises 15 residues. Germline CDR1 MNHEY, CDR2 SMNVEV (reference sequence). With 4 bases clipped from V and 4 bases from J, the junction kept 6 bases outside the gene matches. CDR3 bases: TGTGCCAGCAGTTACCCGGCGGGAGGGGCAGATACGCAGTATTTT. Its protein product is CASSYPAGGADTQYF.

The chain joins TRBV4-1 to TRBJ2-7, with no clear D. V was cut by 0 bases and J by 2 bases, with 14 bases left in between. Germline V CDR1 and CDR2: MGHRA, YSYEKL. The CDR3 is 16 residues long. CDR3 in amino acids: CASSQDRGLAAYEQYF. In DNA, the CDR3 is TGCGCCAGCAGCCAAGATCGAGGCCTCGCGGCCTACGAGCAGTACTTC.

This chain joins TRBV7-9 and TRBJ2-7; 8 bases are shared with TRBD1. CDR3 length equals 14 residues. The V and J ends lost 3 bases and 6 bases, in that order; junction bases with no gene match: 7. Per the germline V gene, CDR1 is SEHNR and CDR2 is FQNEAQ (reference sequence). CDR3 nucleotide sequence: TGTGCCAGCAGCTTTGGAAACAGGGGGTTCGAGCAGTACTTC. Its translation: CASSFGNRGFEQYF.

Here the CDR3 DNA reads TGCGCCAGCAGCCGAGAAGCGGGAGGTGGTGCAGATACGCAGTATTTT. This codes for CASSREAGGGADTQYF. The genes are TRBV5-1 and TRBJ2-3; TRBD2 matches 9 bases. Germline lookup yields CDR1 SGHRS and CDR2 YFSETQ. The ends lost 4 bases at V and 4 bases at J; junction bases unmatched: 10. There are 16 residues in the CDR3.